Sequencing of this T cell receptor beta chain was carried out in a study of cytomegalovirus exposure and HLA in healthy donors (dated by TCRdb to about 2017). Notes on the research overall: In an earlier analysis of roughly 500 of the donors, about 270 Gb of sequence data and 100 million or so unique TCR beta sequences from 150 million to 200 million T cells were reported. Every discovery cohort repertoire had been produced on one sequencing platform. The study combined high-throughput TCR immunosequencing, statistical association of individual TCRs with disease status, and machine learning to predict cytomegalovirus infection status. The later analysis used no new phenotypic data to find candidate immune exposures, relying instead on TCR beta sequences and their occurrence across donors. In an earlier analysis of 587 of the donors, high-throughput TCR beta sequencing was used to judge whether each TCR beta V gene segment behaved as functional or pseudogenic. Roughly 290 gigabases of sequencing data and 70 million to 95 million unique TCR sequences made up an early release that covered approximately 650 HLA-typed donors. The number of typed donors differed by locus: about 629-640 for A, B, C, DRB1 and DQB1; 500 to 550 for DQA1; 606 for DPA1; and 400 to 480 for DPB1. The study used immunosequencing to profile the T cell repertoires of approximately 630 subjects and linked those repertoires to cytomegalovirus serostatus. A later analysis re-examined previously published TCR beta repertoires from hundreds of donors and added high-resolution HLA genotyping to investigate patterns of TCR occurrence. Both class I and class II loci were covered by HLA typing, at four-digit resolution. A later genetic analysis took genome-wide SNP genotypes for about 60% of the roughly 670 donors and used that subset as a discovery cohort. Besides the first cohort of roughly 700 subjects, a separate validation cohort made up of over a hundred different subjects was used. The study aimed to test whether signatures of past pathogen exposure could be identified by cataloging public T cell receptors. On average, roughly 240,000 unique TCR beta nucleotide sequences were sequenced per donor among a few hundred genotyped donors of the cohort, with around 19% of those sequences being non-productive. Of the roughly 390 genotyped donors, about 80% fell in the genetic ancestry cluster associated with self-reported Caucasian donors. Donor age, sex, ethnicity and CMV serostatus were collected together with the repertoire data. Roughly five DR-DQ haplotypes were handled as single units for association and clustering, since linkage in the cohort was strong. The research as a whole found: A later analysis associated 16,951 TCR beta sequences with specific HLA alleles at a false discovery rate of 0.05. Because counts were too low, roughly 16 rarely observed V segments, including chromosome 9 orphons, were left out of the earlier analysis of a few hundred of the donors. Roughly uniform sequencing depth across donors was assumed in presence/absence analyses, although this assumption may not hold. Some IMGT-functional V segments, including TRBV6-2 and TRBV6-3, could not be told apart with the 87-base-pair reads, so those segments were excluded. In this cohort, only TCR beta chains were sequenced, and detectable features were limited by the absence of alpha or paired-chain data. In a later analysis, TCR association rates were found to vary across HLA loci, with the most associated TCRs seen for DRB1 alleles and the fewest for HLA-C alleles. For the cohort, immune exposure information was limited to CMV serostatus. An earlier analysis of 450 to 750 of the donors showed that most TCR beta V segments appeared in productive rearrangements either about 90% or about 30% of the time, which broadly matched IMGT annotations. Because HLA typing was missing for some donors at each locus, association tests included only the typed subset. According to a later analysis, parvovirus B19, influenza, CMV and Epstein-Barr virus appeared linked to several top co-occurrence clusters. The classifier was reported to diagnose cytomegalovirus status with high specificity and sensitivity in both the original cohort and the validation cohort. Across donors, most TCR sequences were observed very rarely, whereas some public TCRs were present in many individuals. The study listed 164 TCR beta chains as associated with cytomegalovirus. Compared with the roughly 720-donor mean, donors in an Asian-associated ancestry cluster had fewer N-insertions in productive TCRs, according to a later genetic analysis. Strong co-occurrence of HLA alleles, especially DR and DQ, made assigning TCR associations to individual alleles difficult. Correlated functional status among segregating V segments might be attributable to linkage disequilibrium, but an unknown experimental factor could not be ruled out. A further reported finding was that TCR beta sequences accurately predicted the HLA-A and HLA-B alleles for most subjects in the first cohort. In a later analysis, HLA-associated TCR beta chains were found to be more clonally expanded and to have lower generation probabilities than equally common non-associated chains. Most CMV-associated TCR beta chains appeared to be HLA-restricted in a later analysis, and the HLA associations seemed to be driven largely by CMV exposure. The authors suggested that the approach could potentially be extended to other disease states and immunological phenotypes. An association between a missense DCLRE1C variant and V-gene and J-gene trimming of TCR beta chains was found in a later genetic analysis and replicated in an independent cohort. In vitro tests confirmed that three of the cytomegalovirus-associated TCR beta chains recognize cytomegalovirus antigens. A cluster of highly shared sequence variants was judged likely to be a technical artifact of the sequencing pipeline.

Libraries were constructed by the immunoSEQ multiplex PCR assay. A mixture of 60 forward primers for TCR Vbeta segments and 13 reverse primers for TCR Jbeta segments was used in the multiplex PCR. A multiplex PCR assay on genomic DNA amplified the CDR3 region of rearranged TCR beta genes. The amplified TCR beta libraries were sequenced on the Illumina HiSeq System as 87-base-pair reads. Per the original workflow: In a later analysis, tens of millions of unique TCR beta chains were counted across the 500 to 850 repertoires, and approximately 11 million of these chains were shared by at least two donors. To remove PCR and sequencing errors, raw reads were error-corrected and collapsed into unique sequences using a nearest-neighbor algorithm that merged closely related sequences. Alignment of CDR3 sequences to IMGT reference sequences was used to assign V, D and J gene segments. For a sequence to be retained, at least a six-nucleotide match to both a V gene segment and a J gene segment was required. Rearrangements were called productive when the CDR3 lacked stop codons and stayed in frame with V and J; all others were non-productive. Following IMGT convention, CDR3 was defined as the stretch from the second conserved V-encoded cysteine up to the conserved J-encoded phenylalanine. Sequences without an unambiguous match to a single V gene segment were excluded from the earlier analysis of about 600 of the donors. An earlier analysis of fewer than 750 of the donors classified V segments as functional when productive rearrangements were above 56.7% and as segregating when the standard deviation between donors was above 5%. A statistical classification framework was built for diagnosing cytomegalovirus status from the catalog of TCR beta chain sequences. In a later analysis, V and J genes were assigned by comparing TCR nucleotide sequences against IMGT/GENE-DB human TR gene sequences. In a later analysis, CDR3 sequences and most-parsimonious VDJ recombination scenarios were assigned using the TCRdist pipeline. In a later analysis, each TCR beta chain was defined by its CDR3 amino acid sequence together with its V-gene family, and reads without a unique V-gene family were excluded. To address suspected cross-contamination and a sequencing artifact, a later analysis removed roughly 580 highly shared, low-generation-probability nucleotide sequences. A later analysis calculated a clonal expansion index for each public chain from normalized within-repertoire ranks of inferred template counts. In a later analysis, generation probabilities were computed with a VDJ recombination model fitted to out-of-frame rearrangements, and the resulting probabilities were checked against IGoR. In a later analysis, TCR-TCR, TCR-HLA and TCR-CMV co-occurrence was scored with hypergeometric tests, and a repertoire-size bias correction was applied to TCR pairs. False discovery rates were estimated in a later analysis by permuting HLA or CMV assignments 20 times. In a later analysis, co-occurring TCRs were grouped with DBSCAN, and TCRdist sequence similarity was added when clustering was performed within HLA-allele-positive subsets. Repertoires with fewer than 30,000 or more than 120,000 public chains were left out of co-occurrence clustering, as were several repertoires with anomalous nucleotide sharing. What TCRdb holds here is the immuneACCESS table cut down to in-frame rearrangements. Part of the clones is not present; checked against another copy, under half of the missing clones reflect an unresolved V gene, and the others are unexplained. The DNA gave D and trimming, while V, J and clone size come from that table. The sample has some 200,000 clones on record, around four fifths of them singletons. Around 2.5% of the sample lies in the top ten.

The CDR3 numbers 13 residues from cysteine through phenylalanine. Here the CDR3 DNA is all that survives: 39 bases in frame from base 1. A distance of 8 bases separates the germline ends of V and J, which lose 5 bases and 1 base respectively. For CDR1 and CDR2, the germline V gene lists SNHLY and FYNNEI. In total, approximately 690 healthy bone marrow donors made up the cohort. Cohort members were all nominally healthy when sampled, although unrecorded immune exposures were likely present. The donor tested CMV seropositive, placing the donor among the 290 or so seropositive members of the cohort. A peripheral blood sample was provided by each donor, and peripheral blood mononuclear cells were used for TCR beta sequencing. Genomic DNA was extracted from the blood cell samples with the Qiagen DNeasy Blood Extraction Kit. This clone was detected only a few times. Its antigen target is currently unknown. Nothing much larger sits one base from this clone, and base qualities are not available.

The V and J segments used are TRBV2 and TRBJ1-1; TRBD1 could be the D gene, as 5 bases match. This sequence originates from a woman in her forties or fifties in good health and CMV-seropositive. Source material: PBMCs. This receptor carries the CDR3 CASSSQGNTEAFF. The bases are TGTGCCAGCAGTAGTCAGGGGAACACTGAAGCTTTCTTT. The full variable domain, with segments outside the CDR3 supplied by the reference TRBV2 and TRBJ1-1 proteins, appears as EPEVTQTPSHQVTQMGQEVILRCVPISNHLYFYWYRQILGQKVEFLVSFYNNEISEKSEIFDDQFSVERPDGSNFTLKIRSTKLEDSAMYFCASSSQGNTEAFFGQGTRLTVV.